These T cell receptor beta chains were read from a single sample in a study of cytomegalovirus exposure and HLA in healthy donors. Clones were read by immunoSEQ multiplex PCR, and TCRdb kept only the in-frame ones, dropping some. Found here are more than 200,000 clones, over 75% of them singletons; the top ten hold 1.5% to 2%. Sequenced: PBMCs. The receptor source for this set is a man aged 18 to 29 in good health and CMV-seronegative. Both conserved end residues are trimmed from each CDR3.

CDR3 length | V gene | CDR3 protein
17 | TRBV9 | ASSVAIPVAGDYYNEQF
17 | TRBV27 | ASSPRFKSSDSYNYGYT
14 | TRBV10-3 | AISGFGDKSNTEAF
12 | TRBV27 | ASSPIDMDQPQH
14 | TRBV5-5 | ASSGNQGVRNQPQH
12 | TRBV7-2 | ASSPGTVPQPQH
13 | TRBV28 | ASSLGLAGTGELF
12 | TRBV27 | ASSQYPRADTQY
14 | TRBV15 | ATSTPDIATNEKLF
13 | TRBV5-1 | ASSPGQGPSYEQY
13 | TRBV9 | ASSVDLGLNYGYT
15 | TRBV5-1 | ASSAFKGGTSGNTIY
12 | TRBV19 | ASNLVGGYNEQF
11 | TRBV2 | ASSTGNYNEQF
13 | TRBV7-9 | ASSRKGGADTEAF
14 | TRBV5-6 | ASSLGWGVNNQPQH
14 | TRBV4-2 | ASSQEGSSGNQPQH
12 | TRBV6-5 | ASSSPGGRSEQY
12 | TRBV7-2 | ASSLILAKNIQY
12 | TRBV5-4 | ASSFVQGNTEAF
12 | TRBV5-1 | ASQIGTGEETQY
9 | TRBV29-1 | SVERNTEAF
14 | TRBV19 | ASSIGPAFLGDSQF
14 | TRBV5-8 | ASSLFQGMSNQPQH
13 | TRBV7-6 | ASSLAGDRGTEAF
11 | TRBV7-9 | ASSFQGSTEAF
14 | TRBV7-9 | ASSLVRLRGQETQY
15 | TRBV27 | ASKIPTGTGGTDTQY
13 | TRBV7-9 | ASSLFQENTGELF
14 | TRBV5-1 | ASSPGLAGSVNEQF
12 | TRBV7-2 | ASSLIREGDGYT
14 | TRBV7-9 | ASSLGTSPNGGELF
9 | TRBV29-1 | SVGSSYEQY
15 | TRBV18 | ASSSPVVAGGRETQY
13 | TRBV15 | ATSTGQGASYEQY
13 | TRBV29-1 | SRRGPRFDYYEQY
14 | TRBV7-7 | ASSLGGAGGADTQY
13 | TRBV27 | ASSVIGQTIYGYT
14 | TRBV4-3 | ASSQDIGQASYEQY
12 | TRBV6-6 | ASSLEQGNSPLH
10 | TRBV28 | ASSRQLYEQY
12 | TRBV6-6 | ASRPSGRNTEAF
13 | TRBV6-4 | ASSKEATSGNIQY
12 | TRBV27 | ASTTSGGQDTQY
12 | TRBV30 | AWNFGTGHYEQY
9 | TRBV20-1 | SARAADTQY
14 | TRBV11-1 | ASSLAGGQGNNEQF
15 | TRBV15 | ATSRDLGTGGMNEQF
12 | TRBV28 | ASSLSRELNTIY
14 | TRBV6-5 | ASSSLRDSINEKLF
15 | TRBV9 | ASSVDPPGQIQETQY
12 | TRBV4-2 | ASSQKEGSWGYT
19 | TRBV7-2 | ASSLARLAGASISPGDTQY
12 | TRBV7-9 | ASSSSGSLHEQY
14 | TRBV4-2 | ASSHGTSGRQETQY
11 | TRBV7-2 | ASSGDSWREQF
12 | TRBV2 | ASRAGTGVEKLF
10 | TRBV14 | ASSLVTDTQY
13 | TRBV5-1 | ASSLNGQGQQPQH